The clone carrying this T cell receptor (beta chain) has just a few counts. Antigen unknown. The sample is drawn from a study of blood T cells in healthy people across ages. Across the study: Per every two T cells, about one barcoded beta molecule was captured by template switching. Overall study findings and caveats: Naive T cell percentage showed a strong correlation with TCR beta diversity.

It was with a sample-barcoded 5' primer and a J-beta primer mix that a second PCR of about 7 to 12 cycles was run. With 12 random nucleotides, a template-switch adaptor tagged each individual cDNA molecule. MiXCR, run by TCRdb on the 5' RACE reads, gives a single entry per CDR3 protein. Found here are about 1,600,000 distinct CDR3 sequences, around two fifths of them singletons; the top ten hold 7.9%. CDR3 length: 15 residues. J lost 4 bases, V lost 3 bases, and 8 bases had no gene match. Germline CDR1 and CDR2: SGHTA and FQGNSA. Each donor's blood draw was roughly 10 milliliters of peripheral blood. The genes are TRBV7-2 and TRBJ2-7, with 8 bases fitting TRBD2. The source material was blood. The source is a woman aged 18 to 35 in good health. In nucleotides, the CDR3 is TGTGCCAGCAGCTTGAGCGGGAGTAATAAGTACGAGCAGTACTTC. Protein product: CASSLSGSNKYEQYF.